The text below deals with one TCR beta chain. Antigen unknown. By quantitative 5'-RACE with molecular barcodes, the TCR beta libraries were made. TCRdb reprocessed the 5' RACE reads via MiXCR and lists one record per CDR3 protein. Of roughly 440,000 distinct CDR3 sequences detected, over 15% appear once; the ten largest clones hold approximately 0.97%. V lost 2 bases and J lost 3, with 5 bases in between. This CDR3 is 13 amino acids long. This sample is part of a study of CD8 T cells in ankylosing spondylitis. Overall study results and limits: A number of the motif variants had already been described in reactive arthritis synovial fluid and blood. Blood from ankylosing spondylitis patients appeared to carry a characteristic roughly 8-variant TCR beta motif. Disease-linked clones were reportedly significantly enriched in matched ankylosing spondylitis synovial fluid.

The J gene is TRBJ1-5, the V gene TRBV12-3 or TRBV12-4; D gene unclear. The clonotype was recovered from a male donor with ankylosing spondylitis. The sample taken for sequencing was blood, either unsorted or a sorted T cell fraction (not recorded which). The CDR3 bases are TGTGCCAGCAGTTTAAGCAACAATCAGCCCCAGCATTTT. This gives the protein CASSLSNNQPQHF.